Listed below are T cell receptor beta chains from one sample, sequenced in a study of blood T cell repertoires in COVID-19. Clones were read by immunoSEQ multiplex PCR, and TCRdb kept only the in-frame ones, dropping some. This table holds some 150,000 clones, around 87% found once. The sample was peripheral blood. These receptors were taken from a middle-aged man who had recovered from COVID-19. CDR3s include the opening cysteine and the closing phenylalanine or tryptophan. D genes are given only for firm matches. Size is omitted from some rows. Given values are once, few, many or a class for expanded clones.

>TRBV9|.|once|TRBJ1-1
CASSVEPGLGMNTEAFF
TGTGCCAGCAGCGTAGAACCAGGCTTAGGTATGAACACTGAAGCTTTCTTT
>TRBV7-9|TRBD2|.|TRBJ2-4
CASSFGGRNIQYF
TGTGCCAGCAGCTTCGGGGGGAGAAACATTCAGTACTTC
>TRBV29-1|.|.|TRBJ1-2
CSVEDRSPYGYTF
TGCAGCGTTGAAGATCGGTCCCCCTATGGCTACACCTTC
>TRBV19|.|.|TRBJ2-3
CASSTTGSTDTQYF
TGTGCCAGTAGTACCACTGGTAGCACAGATACGCAGTATTTT
>TRBV27|TRBD1|once|TRBJ2-2
CASNPRQGFTGELFF
TGTGCCAGCAATCCGAGACAGGGCTTTACCGGGGAGCTGTTTTTT
>TRBV3-1/TRBV3-2|TRBD1|.|TRBJ2-6
CASSSWDSSGANVLTF
TGTGCCAGCAGCTCGTGGGACAGCTCTGGGGCCAACGTCCTGACTTTC
>TRBV7-2|.|.|TRBJ2-1
CASSTRRGSSYNEQFF
TGTGCCAGCAGCACCAGACGGGGGAGCTCCTACAATGAGCAGTTCTTC
>TRBV2|.|.|TRBJ1-5
CASSSGGFWSNQPQHF
TGTGCCAGCAGCTCGGGAGGGTTCTGGAGCAATCAGCCCCAGCATTTT
>TRBV5-4|.|.|TRBJ2-6
CASSRTGTGANVLTF
TGTGCCAGCAGCCGAACAGGGACTGGGGCCAACGTCCTGACTTTC
>TRBV5-6|.|.|TRBJ1-2
CASSLSQGYRGYTF
TGTGCCAGCAGCTTGTCCCAGGGGTATCGTGGCTACACCTTC
>TRBV5-4|.|few|TRBJ1-6
CASSRQRDSVSDSPLHF
TGTGCCAGCAGCCGGCAGAGGGACTCAGTATCTGATTCACCCCTCCACTTT
>TRBV2|.|.|TRBJ1-6
CASSLQGIGSPLHF
TGTGCCAGCAGTCTACAGGGTATCGGTTCACCCCTCCACTTT
>TRBV19|TRBD1|.|TRBJ2-7
CASRLIGGADEQYF
TGTGCCAGTAGACTAATAGGGGGCGCGGATGAGCAGTACTTC